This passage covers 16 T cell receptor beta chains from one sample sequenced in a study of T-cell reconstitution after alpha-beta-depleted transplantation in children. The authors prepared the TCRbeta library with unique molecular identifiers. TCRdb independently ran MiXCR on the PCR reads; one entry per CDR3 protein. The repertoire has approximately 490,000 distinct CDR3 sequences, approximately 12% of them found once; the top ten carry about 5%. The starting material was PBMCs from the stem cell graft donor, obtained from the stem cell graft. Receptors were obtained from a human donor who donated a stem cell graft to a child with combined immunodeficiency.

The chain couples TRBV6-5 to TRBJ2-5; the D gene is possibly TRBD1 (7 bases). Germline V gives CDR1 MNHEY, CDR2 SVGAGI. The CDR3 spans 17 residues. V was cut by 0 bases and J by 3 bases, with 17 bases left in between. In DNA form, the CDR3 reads TGTGCCAGCAGTTACTCAAGCCGCGGGACAGATAAAGAGACCCAGTACTTC. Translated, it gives CASSYSSRGTDKETQYF.

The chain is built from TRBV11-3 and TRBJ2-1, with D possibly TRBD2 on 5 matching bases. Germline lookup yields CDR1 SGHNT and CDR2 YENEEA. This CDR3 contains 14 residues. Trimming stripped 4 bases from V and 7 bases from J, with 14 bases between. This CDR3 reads CASSSRTWENEQFF. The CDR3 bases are TGTGCCAGCAGCTCACGGACCTGGGAGAATGAGCAGTTCTTC.

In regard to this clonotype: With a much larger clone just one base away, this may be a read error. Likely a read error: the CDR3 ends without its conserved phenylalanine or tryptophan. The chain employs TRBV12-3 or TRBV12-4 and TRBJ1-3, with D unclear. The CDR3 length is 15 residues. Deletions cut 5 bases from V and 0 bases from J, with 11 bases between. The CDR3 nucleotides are TGTGCCAGCAGTAGGACGGGCTTCTCTGGAAACACCATATATTAT. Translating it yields CASSRTGFSGNTIYY.

CDR3 in amino acids: CSASGQGSSYEQYF. The CDR3 bases are TGCAGCGCCTCCGGACAGGGTAGCTCCTACGAGCAGTACTTC. J is TRBJ2-7 and V is TRBV29-1; 8 bases are shared with TRBD1. Unmatched junction bases numbered 8, after V lost 7 bases and J lost 0 bases. Per germline, CDR1 SQVTM and CDR2 ANQGSEA. CDR3 size: 14 residues.

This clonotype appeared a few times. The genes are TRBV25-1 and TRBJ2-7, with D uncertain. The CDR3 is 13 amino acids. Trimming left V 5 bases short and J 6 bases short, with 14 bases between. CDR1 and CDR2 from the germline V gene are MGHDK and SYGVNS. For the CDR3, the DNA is TGTGCCAGCAGTCCCTCTGGAGCACGCGAGCAGTACTTC. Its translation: CASSPSGAREQYF.

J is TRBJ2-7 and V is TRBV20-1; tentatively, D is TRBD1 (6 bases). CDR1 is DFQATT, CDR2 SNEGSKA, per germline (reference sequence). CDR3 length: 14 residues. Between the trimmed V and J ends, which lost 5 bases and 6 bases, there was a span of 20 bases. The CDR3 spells CSASDSADRGEQYF. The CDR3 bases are TGCAGTGCTTCGGACAGTGCCGATCGAGGCGAGCAGTACTTC.

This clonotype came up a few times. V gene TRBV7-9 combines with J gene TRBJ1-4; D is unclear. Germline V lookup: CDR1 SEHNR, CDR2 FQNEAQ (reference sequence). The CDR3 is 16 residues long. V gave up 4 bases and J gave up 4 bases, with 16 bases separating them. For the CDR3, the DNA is TGTGCCAGCAGCTCCCTACTGGTCGGGAATAATGAAAAACTGTTTTTT. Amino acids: CASSSLLVGNNEKLFF.

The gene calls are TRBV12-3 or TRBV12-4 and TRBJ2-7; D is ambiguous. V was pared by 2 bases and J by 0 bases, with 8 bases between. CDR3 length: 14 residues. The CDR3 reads CASSLRADSYEQYF. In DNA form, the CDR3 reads TGTGCCAGCAGTTTACGGGCAGACTCCTACGAGCAGTACTTC.

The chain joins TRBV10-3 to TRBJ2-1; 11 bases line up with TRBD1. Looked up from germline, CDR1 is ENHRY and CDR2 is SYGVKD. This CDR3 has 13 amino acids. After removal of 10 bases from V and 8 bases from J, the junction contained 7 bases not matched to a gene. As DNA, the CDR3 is TGTGCCACTACCCGGACAGGGGGCGATGAGCAGTTCTTC. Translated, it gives CATTRTGGDEQFF.

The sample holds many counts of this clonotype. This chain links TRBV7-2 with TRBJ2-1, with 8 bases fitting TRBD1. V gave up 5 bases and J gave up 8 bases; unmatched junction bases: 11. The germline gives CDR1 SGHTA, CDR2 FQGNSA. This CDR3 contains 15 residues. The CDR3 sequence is CASSHLGGTGDEQFF. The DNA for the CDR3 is TGTGCCAGCAGCCACCTTGGGGGGACAGGCGATGAGCAGTTCTTC.

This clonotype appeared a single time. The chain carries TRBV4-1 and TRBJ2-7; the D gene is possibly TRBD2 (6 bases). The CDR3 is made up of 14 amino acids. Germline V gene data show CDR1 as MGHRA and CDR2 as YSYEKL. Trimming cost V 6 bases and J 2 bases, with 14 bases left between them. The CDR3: CASREGLGAYEQYF. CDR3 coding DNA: TGCGCCAGCAGGGAGGGTCTTGGAGCCTACGAGCAGTACTTC.

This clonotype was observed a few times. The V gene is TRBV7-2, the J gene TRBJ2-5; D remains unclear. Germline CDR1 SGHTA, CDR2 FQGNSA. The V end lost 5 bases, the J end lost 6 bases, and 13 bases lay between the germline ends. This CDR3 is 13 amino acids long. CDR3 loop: CASSHPAQKTQYF. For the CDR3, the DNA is TGTGCCAGCAGCCACCCGGCTCAAAAGACCCAGTACTTC.

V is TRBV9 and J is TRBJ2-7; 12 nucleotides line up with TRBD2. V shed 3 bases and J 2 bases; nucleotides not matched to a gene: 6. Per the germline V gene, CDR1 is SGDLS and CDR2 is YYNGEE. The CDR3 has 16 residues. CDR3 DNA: TGTGCCAGCAGCGGACTAGCGGGGGCGCCGCCCTACGAGCAGTACTTC. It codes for CASSGLAGAPPYEQYF. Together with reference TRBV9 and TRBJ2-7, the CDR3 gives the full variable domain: DSGVTQTPKHLITATGQRVTLRCSPRSGDLSVYWYQQSLDQGLQFLIQYYNGEERAKGNILERFSAQQFPDLHSELNLSSLELGDSALYFCASSGLAGAPPYEQYFGPGTRLTVT.

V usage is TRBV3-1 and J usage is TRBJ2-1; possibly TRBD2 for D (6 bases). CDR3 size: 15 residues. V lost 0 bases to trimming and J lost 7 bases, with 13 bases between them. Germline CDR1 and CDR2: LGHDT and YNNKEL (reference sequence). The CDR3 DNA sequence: TGTGCCAGCAGCCAAGAGTTACTAGCAGGGAATGAGCAGTTCTTC. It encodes CASSQELLAGNEQFF.

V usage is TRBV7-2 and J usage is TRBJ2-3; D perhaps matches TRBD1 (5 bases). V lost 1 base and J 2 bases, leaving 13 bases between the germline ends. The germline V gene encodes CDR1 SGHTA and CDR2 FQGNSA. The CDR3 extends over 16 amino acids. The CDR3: CASSLVAGNPTDTQYF. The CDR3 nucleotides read TGTGCCAGCAGCTTAGTTGCAGGGAACCCCACAGATACGCAGTATTTT.

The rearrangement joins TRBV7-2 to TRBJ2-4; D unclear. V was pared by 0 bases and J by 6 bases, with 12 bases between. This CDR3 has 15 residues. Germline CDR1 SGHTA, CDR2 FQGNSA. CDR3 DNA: TGTGCCAGCAGCTTAGCGACGGTAGCAGGAAACATTCAGTACTTC. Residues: CASSLATVAGNIQYF.